Detailed here is one T cell receptor beta chain. The antigen it binds to is not known. Qualities for individual bases were not recorded, and no much larger clone is one base off. Sequences MNHNS (CDR1) and SASEGT (CDR2) are obtained from the germline V gene. Inclusive of the bounding cysteine and phenylalanine, the CDR3 is 15 residues long. The kept DNA is CDR3 alone, 45 bases in frame from the first base. Unmatched junction bases come to 3, with V trimmed by 4 bases and J by 4 bases. The data belong to a study of cytotoxic CD8 clonotypes in ibrutinib-treated CLL (dated by TCRdb to the early 2020s). In the study overall: In this cohort, some 14 patients were treatment-naive and 11 to 12 were relapsed/refractory, while 17 to 18 had unmutated IGHV. On average, each sample had about 250,000 productive templates and tens of thousands of productive rearrangements. Patients were still on ibrutinib when every remission and progressive disease sample was collected. Responses were partial in some 24 patients and complete in 2; after median around 72 months follow-up, some 15 stayed in remission and some twelve progressed. Longitudinal samples were obtainable from about 30% of the 86 participants in the trial. Response samples were taken after a median of 12 months on treatment, ranging from about 6 to 40 months. Cryopreserved peripheral blood mononuclear cells were obtained prior to treatment, at the time of response, and at either disease progression or sustained remission.

The goal of deep resolution MiSeq sequencing was a depth between 1 in 1 million and 1 in 200,000 T cells, and coverage averaged 10x per clonotype. The immunoSEQ hsTCRB Kit was used to generate TCR beta libraries. In the authors' own workflow: The data were analyzed with ImmunoSEQ Analyzer and ImmunoSEQ Data Assistant, and V, D and J gene assignments followed IMGT definitions. Clonality, with values ranging from 0 to 1, was calculated as one minus the normalized Shannon entropy of productive rearrangement frequencies. Only overrepresented clonotypes making up at least 0.05% of each patient's repertoire were included in the public clonotype analysis. More than ten age-matched healthy donor repertoires from immuneACCESS were used as controls for clonality. Drawn from immuneACCESS, this table holds only the in-frame rearrangements with V and J called that TCRdb kept. Clones are partly lost; checked studies trace under half to an unresolved V gene and leave the rest unexplained. From that table come the V and J calls and clone size; the DNA was used to work out D and trimming. In all, the sample holds about 200,000 clones, and nearly 80% of those were seen once. Of the sample, 11% falls within the top ten clones.

Findings and caveats that apply to the study as a whole: Sustained-remission and progressing patients did not have matched sampling times, and lymph node repertoires were not examined. Baseline clonality was found to be higher than that of age-matched healthy donors and was strongly correlated with circulating CD8+ T-cell counts. Clonality increased at ibrutinib response, stayed stable in sustained remission, and fell back toward baseline at progression. Public clonotypes were rare and either shrank or stayed stable during treatment, and the rise in clonality at ibrutinib response reflected expansion of private clonotypes.

In light of the paper, this sample's time point label describes: about a year on ibrutinib. For TCR beta library preparation, about 2 micrograms of genomic DNA were extracted from the cryopreserved PBMCs. Longitudinal blood samples from CLL patients on ibrutinib monotherapy were analyzed using high-throughput TCR beta sequencing. The patients took part in an open-label, single-center phase 2 trial of ibrutinib monotherapy. The sample here was PBMCs, taken after 12 months of ibrutinib treatment. Rearrangement joined TRBV6-1 to TRBJ2-3, and 12 bases in between align with TRBD2. The clonotype comes from a human donor with chronic lymphocytic leukemia. The DNA sequence is given as TGTGCCAGCAGTGCGACTAGCGGGGGTGCAGATACGCAGTATTTT. The translation is CASSATSGGADTQYF.